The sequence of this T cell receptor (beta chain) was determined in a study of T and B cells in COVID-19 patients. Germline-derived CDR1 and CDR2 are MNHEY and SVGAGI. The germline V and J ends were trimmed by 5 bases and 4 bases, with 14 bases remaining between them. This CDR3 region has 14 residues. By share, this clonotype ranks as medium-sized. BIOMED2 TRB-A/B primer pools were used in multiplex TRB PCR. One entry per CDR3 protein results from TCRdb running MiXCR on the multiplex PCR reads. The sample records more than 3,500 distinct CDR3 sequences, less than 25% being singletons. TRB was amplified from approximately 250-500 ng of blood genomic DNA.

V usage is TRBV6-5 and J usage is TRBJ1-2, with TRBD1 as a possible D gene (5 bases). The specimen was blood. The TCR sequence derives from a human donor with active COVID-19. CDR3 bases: TGTGCCAGCAGTGTGGAGGGAGGGACCTATGGCTACACCTTC. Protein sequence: CASSVEGGTYGYTF.